This TCR beta chain originates from a study of cytomegalovirus exposure and HLA in healthy donors. A multiplex PCR was run with 60 Vbeta primers and 13 Jbeta primers. Per the original data handling: Among the unique TCR beta chains that a later analysis counted, 75 million to 85 million in all, roughly 9.9 million were shared. Profiling relied on immunoSEQ multiplex PCR, and the TCRdb table lists in-frame clones only, not all of them. That table furnishes V, J and clone size, whereas the DNA furnished D and trimming. The table lists 180,000 or so clones, more than 60% of them singletons. On this clone itself: Its antigen is unidentified.

Germline V CDR1 and CDR2: LGHNA, YSLEER. This CDR3 has 16 amino acids. The germline V and J ends were trimmed by 1 base and 1 base, with 8 bases remaining between them. Whole-study results and caveats: Information on immune exposure was restricted to one variable (CMV serostatus). Later genetic work tied a missense DCLRE1C variant to beta-chain V and J trimming.

This rearrangement joins TRBV4-3 to TRBJ2-6; a weak D match, TRBD2 (6 bases). The specimen was PBMCs. The TCR comes from a woman between 55 and 75 years old in good health and CMV-seropositive. The CDR3 region has the DNA TGCGCCAGCAGCCAAGTCGGAGGGTCTGGGGCCAACGTCCTGACTTTC. As protein: CASSQVGGSGANVLTF.